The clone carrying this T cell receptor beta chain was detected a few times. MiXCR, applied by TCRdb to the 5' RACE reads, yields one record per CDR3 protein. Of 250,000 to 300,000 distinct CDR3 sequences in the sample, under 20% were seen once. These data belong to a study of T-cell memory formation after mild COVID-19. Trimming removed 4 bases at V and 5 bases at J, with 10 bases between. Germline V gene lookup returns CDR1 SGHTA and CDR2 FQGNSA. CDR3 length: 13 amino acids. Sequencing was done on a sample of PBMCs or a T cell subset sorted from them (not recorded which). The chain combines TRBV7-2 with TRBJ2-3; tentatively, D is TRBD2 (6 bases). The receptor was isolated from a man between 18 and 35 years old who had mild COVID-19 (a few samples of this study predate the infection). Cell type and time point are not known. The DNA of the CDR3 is TGTGCCAGCAGCTACGGGGGTCAAGATACGCAGTATTTT. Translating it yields CASSYGGQDTQYF.